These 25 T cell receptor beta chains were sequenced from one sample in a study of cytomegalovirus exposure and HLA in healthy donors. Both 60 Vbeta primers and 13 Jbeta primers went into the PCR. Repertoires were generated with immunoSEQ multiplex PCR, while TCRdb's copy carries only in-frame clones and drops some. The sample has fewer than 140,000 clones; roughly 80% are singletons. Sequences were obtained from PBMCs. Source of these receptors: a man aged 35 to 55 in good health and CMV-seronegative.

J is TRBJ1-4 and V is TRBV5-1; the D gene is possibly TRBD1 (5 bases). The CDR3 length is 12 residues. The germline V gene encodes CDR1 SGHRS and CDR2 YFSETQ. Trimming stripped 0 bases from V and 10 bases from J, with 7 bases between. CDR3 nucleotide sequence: TGCGCCAGCAGCTTGGACAGGCTAAAACTGTTTTTT. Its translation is CASSLDRLKLFF.

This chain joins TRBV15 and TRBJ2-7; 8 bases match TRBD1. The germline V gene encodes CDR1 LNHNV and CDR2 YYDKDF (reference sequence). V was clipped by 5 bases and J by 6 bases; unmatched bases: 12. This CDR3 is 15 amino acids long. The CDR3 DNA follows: TGTGCCACCAGCGGGCGTATCCAGGGGGCCGGCGAGCAGTACTTC. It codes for CATSGRIQGAGEQYF.

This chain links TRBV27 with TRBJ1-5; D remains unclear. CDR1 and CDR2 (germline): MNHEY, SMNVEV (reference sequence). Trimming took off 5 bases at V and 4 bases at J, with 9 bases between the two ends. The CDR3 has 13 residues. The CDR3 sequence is CASSLRDNQPQHF. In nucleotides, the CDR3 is TGTGCCAGCAGTCTACGGGATAATCAGCCCCAGCATTTT.

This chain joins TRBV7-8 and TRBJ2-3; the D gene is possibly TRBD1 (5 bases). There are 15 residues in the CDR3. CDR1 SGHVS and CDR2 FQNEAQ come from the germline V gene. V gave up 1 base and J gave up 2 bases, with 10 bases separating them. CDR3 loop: CASSLVVGPTDTQYF. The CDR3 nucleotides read TGTGCCAGCAGCTTAGTTGTGGGGCCCACAGATACGCAGTATTTT.

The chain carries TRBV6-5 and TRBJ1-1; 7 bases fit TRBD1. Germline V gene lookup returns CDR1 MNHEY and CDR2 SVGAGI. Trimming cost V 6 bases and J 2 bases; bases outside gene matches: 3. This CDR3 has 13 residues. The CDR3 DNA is TGTGCCAGCAGAAACAGGGGAAACACTGAAGCTTTCTTT. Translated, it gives CASRNRGNTEAFF.

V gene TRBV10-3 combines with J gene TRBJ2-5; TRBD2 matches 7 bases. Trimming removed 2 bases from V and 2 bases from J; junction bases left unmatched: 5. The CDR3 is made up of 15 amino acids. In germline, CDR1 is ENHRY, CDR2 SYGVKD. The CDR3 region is CAISEISGGQETQYF. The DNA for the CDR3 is TGTGCCATCAGTGAGATTTCGGGGGGACAAGAGACCCAGTACTTC.

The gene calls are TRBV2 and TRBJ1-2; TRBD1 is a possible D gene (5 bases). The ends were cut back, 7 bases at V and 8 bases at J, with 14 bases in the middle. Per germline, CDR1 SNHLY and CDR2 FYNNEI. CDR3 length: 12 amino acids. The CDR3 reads CASKRGEGGYTF. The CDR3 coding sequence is TGTGCCAGCAAGAGAGGGGAGGGCGGCTACACCTTC. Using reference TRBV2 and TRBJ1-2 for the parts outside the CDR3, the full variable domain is EPEVTQTPSHQVTQMGQEVILRCVPISNHLYFYWYRQILGQKVEFLVSFYNNEISEKSEIFDDQFSVERPDGSNFTLKIRSTKLEDSAMYFCASKRGEGGYTFGSGTRLTVV.

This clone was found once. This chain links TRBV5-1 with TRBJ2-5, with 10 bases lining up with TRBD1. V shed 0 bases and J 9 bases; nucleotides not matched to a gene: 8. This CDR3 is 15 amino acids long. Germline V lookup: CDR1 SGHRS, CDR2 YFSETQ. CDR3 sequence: CASSLGQGAVGPQYF. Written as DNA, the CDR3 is TGCGCCAGCAGCTTGGGACAGGGGGCAGTCGGGCCCCAGTACTTC. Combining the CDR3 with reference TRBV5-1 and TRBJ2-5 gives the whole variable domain KAGVTQTPRYLIKTRGQQVTLSCSPISGHRSVSWYQQTPGQGLQFLFEYFSETQRNKGNFPGRFSGRQFSNSRSEMNVSTLELGDSALYLCASSLGQGAVGPQYFGPGTRLLVL.

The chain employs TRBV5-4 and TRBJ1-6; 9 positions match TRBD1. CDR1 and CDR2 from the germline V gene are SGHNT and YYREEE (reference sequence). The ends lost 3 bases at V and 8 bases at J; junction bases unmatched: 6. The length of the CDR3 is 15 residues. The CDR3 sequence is CASSSWDRVHSPLHF. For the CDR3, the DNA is TGTGCCAGCAGCTCGTGGGACAGGGTACATTCACCCCTCCACTTT.

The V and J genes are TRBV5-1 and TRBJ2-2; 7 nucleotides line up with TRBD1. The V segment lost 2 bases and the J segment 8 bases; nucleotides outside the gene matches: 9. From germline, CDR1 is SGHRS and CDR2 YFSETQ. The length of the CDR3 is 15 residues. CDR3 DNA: TGCGCCAGCAGCTTAATGACAGGGAATGGAGGGGAGCTGTTTTTT. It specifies CASSLMTGNGGELFF.

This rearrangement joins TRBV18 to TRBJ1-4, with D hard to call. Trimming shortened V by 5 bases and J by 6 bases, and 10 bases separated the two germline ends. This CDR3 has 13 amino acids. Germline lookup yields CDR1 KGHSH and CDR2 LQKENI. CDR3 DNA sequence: TGTGCCAGCTCATGGAGCGGAGATGAAAAACTGTTTTTT. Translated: CASSWSGDEKLFF.

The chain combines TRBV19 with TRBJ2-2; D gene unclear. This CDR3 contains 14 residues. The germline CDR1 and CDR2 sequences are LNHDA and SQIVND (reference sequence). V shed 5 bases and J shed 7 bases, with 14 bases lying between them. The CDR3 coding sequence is TGTGCCAGTAGTGATCCCCGCGTCGACGGGGAGCTGTTTTTT. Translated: CASSDPRVDGELFF.

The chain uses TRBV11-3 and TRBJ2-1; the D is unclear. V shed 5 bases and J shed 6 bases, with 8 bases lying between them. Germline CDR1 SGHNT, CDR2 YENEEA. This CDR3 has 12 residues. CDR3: CASSQTSNEQFF. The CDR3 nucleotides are TGTGCCAGCAGCCAGACTTCCAATGAGCAGTTCTTC.

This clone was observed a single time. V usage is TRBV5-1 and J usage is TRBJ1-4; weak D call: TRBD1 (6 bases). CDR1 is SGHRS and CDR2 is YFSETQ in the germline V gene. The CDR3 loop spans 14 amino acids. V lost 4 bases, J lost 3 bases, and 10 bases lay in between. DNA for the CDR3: TGCGCCAGCAGCATGGACAGTGCTAATGAAAAACTGTTTTTT. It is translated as CASSMDSANEKLFF.

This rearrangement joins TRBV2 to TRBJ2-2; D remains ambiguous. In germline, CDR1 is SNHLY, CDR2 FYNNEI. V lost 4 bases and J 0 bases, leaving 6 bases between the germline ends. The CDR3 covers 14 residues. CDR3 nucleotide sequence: TGTGCCAGCAGTGTTCATGCGAACACCGGGGAGCTGTTTTTT. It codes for CASSVHANTGELFF. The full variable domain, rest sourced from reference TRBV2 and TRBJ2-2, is EPEVTQTPSHQVTQMGQEVILRCVPISNHLYFYWYRQILGQKVEFLVSFYNNEISEKSEIFDDQFSVERPDGSNFTLKIRSTKLEDSAMYFCASSVHANTGELFFGEGSRLTVL.

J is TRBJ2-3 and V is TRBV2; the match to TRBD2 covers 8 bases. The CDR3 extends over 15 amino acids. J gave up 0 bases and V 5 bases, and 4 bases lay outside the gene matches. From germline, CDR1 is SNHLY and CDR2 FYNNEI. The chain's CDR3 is CASSLKRGSTDTQYF. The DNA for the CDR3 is TGTGCCAGCAGTTTGAAGCGGGGGAGCACAGATACGCAGTATTTT.

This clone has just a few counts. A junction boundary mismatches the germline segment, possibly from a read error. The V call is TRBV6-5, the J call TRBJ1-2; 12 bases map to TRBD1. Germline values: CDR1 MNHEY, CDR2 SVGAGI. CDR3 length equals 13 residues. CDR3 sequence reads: CASTVTGTGGYFF. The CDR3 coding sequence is TGTGCCAGCACTGTTACCGGGACAGGGGGCTACTTCTTC.

The CDR3 DNA sequence: TGTGCCAGCAGCTTCCGTACGCAGGGGAACTATGGCTACACCTTC. Translating gives CASSFRTQGNYGYTF. The gene calls are TRBV5-8 and TRBJ1-2, with D perhaps TRBD1 (6 bases). Germline CDR1 is SGHTS and CDR2 is YDEGEE. There are 15 residues in the CDR3. Between the trimmed V and J ends, which lost 2 bases and 2 bases, there was a span of 13 bases.

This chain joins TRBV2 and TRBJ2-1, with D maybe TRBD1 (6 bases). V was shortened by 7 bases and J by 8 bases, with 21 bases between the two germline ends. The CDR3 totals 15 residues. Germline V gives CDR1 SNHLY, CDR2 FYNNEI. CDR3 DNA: TGTGCCAGCACGGGGCAGGGCCCAGGGGTTGATGAGCAGTTCTTC. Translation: CASTGQGPGVDEQFF.

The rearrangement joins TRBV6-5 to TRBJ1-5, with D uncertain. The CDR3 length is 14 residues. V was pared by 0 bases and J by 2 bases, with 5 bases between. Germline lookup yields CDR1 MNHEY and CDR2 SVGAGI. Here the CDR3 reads CASSYSEGNQPQHF. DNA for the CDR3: TGTGCCAGCAGTTACTCGGAGGGCAATCAGCCCCAGCATTTT.

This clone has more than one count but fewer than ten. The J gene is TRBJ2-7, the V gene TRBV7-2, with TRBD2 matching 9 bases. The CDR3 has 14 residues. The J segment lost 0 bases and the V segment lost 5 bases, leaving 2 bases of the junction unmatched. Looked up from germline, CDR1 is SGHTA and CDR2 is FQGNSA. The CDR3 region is CASSRAGGSYEQYF. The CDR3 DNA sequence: TGTGCCAGCAGCCGAGCGGGGGGCTCCTACGAGCAGTACTTC.

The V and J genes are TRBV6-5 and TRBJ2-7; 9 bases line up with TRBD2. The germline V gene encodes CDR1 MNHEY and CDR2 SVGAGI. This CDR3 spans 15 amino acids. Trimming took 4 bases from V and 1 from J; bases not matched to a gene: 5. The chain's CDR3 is CASSFSGGASYEQYF. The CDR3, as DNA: TGTGCCAGCAGTTTTAGCGGGGGAGCTTCCTACGAGCAGTACTTC.

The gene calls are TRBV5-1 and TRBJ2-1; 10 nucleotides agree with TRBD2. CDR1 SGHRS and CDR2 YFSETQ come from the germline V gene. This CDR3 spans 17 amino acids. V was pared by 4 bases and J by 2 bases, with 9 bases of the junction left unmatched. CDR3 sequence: CASSPPSLAGAYNEQFF. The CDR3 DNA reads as TGCGCCAGCAGCCCCCCGTCTCTAGCGGGGGCCTACAATGAGCAGTTCTTC.

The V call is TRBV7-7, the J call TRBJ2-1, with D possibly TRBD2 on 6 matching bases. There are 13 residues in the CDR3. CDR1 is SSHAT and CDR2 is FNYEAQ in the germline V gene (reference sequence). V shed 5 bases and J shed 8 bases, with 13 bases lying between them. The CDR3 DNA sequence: TGTGCCAGCAGCCGCAGACTAGTCGATGAGCAGTTCTTC. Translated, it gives CASSRRLVDEQFF.

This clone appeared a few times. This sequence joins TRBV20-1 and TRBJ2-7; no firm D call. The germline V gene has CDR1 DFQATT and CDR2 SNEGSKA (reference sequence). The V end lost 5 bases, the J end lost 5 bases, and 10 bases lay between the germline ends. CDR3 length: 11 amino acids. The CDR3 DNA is TGCAGTGCTCAAGCCCAGGACGAGCAGTACTTC. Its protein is CSAQAQDEQYF.